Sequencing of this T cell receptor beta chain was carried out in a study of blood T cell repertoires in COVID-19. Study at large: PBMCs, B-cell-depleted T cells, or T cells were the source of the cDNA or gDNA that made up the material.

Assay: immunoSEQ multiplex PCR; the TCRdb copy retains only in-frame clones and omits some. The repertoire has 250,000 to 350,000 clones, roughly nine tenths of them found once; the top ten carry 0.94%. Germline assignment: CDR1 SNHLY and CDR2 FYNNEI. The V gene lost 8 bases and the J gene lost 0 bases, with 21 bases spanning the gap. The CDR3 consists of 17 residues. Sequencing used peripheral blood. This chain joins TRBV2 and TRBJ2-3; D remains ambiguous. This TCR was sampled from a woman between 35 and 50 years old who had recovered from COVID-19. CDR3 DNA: TGTGCCAGCGGCGTTGGTAGCACCTACTTCAGCACAGATACGCAGTATTTT. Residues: CASGVGSTYFSTDTQYF.